A selection of T cell receptor beta chains follows, all from one sample in a study of T cell changes during pregnancy in multiple sclerosis. TCRdb's copy holds only in-frame clones and misses some; the assay was immunoSEQ multiplex PCR. The profile covers under 80,000 clones, with 90% to 95% appearing a single time and 0.45% to 0.6% taken by the ten largest. Sequencing used CD4+ T cells from peripheral blood mononuclear cells, obtained in the second trimester of pregnancy. These TCRs come from a female donor with multiple sclerosis, enrolled in a pregnancy study. Both conserved end residues are part of each CDR3. A D gene is named only where the DNA matches it firmly. The size field is filled for only some rows; it gives once, few, many or a size class.

CDR3aa | CDR3nt | j_gene | abundance | d_gene | v_gene
CASSPSFTSGGAYEQYF | TGTGCCAGCAGCCCATCCTTTACTAGCGGGGGGGCCTACGAGCAGTACTTC | TRBJ2-7 | NA | TRBD2 | TRBV7-2
CASSEFGQKGSGNTIYF | TGTGCCAGCAGTGAATTTGGACAGAAAGGGTCTGGAAACACCATATATTTT | TRBJ1-3 | few | NA | TRBV7-9
CSVFGGPNTGELFF | TGCAGCGTTTTTGGAGGCCCAAACACCGGGGAGCTGTTTTTT | TRBJ2-2 | once | NA | TRBV29-1
CASSTTSGSFSGELFF | TGTGCCAGCAGCACGACTAGCGGGAGCTTTTCCGGGGAGCTGTTTTTT | TRBJ2-2 | once | NA | TRBV21-1
CASSLSFSNYGYTF | TGTGCCAGCAGCTTATCCTTTTCTAACTATGGCTACACCTTC | TRBJ1-2 | NA | NA | TRBV7-2
CASSDYRPSGANVLTF | TGTGCCAGCAGTGATTACAGACCCTCTGGGGCCAACGTCCTGACTTTC | TRBJ2-6 | NA | NA | TRBV6-1
CASRESGNTIYF | TGTGCCAGCAGAGAGTCTGGAAACACCATATATTTT | TRBJ1-3 | NA | NA | TRBV25-1
CSVDKDSANTEAFF | TGCAGCGTTGATAAGGACAGCGCGAACACTGAAGCTTTCTTT | TRBJ1-1 | NA | NA | TRBV29-1
CASSLGQGAHYEQYF | TGTGCCAGCAGCTTGGGGCAGGGGGCTCACTACGAGCAGTACTTC | TRBJ2-7 | NA | TRBD1 | TRBV5-4
CATSRDDGRSHEQYF | TGTGCCACCAGCAGAGATGACGGGAGGTCACACGAGCAGTACTTC | TRBJ2-7 | NA | TRBD2 | TRBV15
CASSLDKIQETQYF | TGCGCCAGCAGCTTGGACAAGATACAAGAGACCCAGTACTTC | TRBJ2-5 | NA | NA | TRBV5-1
CASSSRSVGSYEQYF | TGTGCCAGCAGCTCCCGTTCGGTAGGGAGCTACGAGCAGTACTTC | TRBJ2-7 | NA | NA | TRBV6-5
CAISASKSGVYEQYF | TGTGCCATCAGTGCTTCTAAATCCGGAGTCTACGAGCAGTACTTC | TRBJ2-7 | NA | NA | TRBV10-3
CASMGSSASSYNEQFF | TGTGCCAGCATGGGGAGCAGCGCTAGCTCCTACAATGAGCAGTTCTTC | TRBJ2-1 | NA | NA | TRBV28
CASKASGQPNSPLHF | TGTGCCAGTAAAGCTTCAGGACAGCCAAATTCACCCCTCCACTTT | TRBJ1-6 | NA | NA | TRBV28
CASRETGNYGYTF | TGTGCCAGCAGGGAAACAGGCAACTATGGCTACACCTTC | TRBJ1-2 | NA | NA | TRBV2
CASGLLYGYTF | TGTGCCAGCGGACTTCTCTATGGCTACACCTTC | TRBJ1-2 | NA | NA | TRBV28
CATSSLTGRSYEQYF | TGTGCCACCAGCAGCCTAACAGGGAGAAGCTACGAGCAGTACTTC | TRBJ2-7 | NA | NA | TRBV15
CASSYDGANYGYTF | TGTGCCAGCAGTTACGATGGGGCGAACTATGGCTACACCTTC | TRBJ1-2 | NA | NA | TRBV6-5
CASSVAGDRAGYTF | TGTGCCAGCAGCGTAGCTGGGGACAGGGCTGGCTACACCTTC | TRBJ1-2 | once | TRBD1 | TRBV9
CASSKGLLNTEAFF | TGTGCCAGTAGTAAAGGACTGTTGAACACTGAAGCTTTCTTT | TRBJ1-1 | NA | NA | TRBV19
CASSRGRVEKLFF | TGCGCCAGCAGCCGGGGGAGGGTTGAAAAACTGTTTTTT | TRBJ1-4 | NA | NA | TRBV5-1
CASSYWDRGVPAFF | TGTGCCAGCAGTTACTGGGACAGGGGAGTTCCCGCTTTCTTT | TRBJ1-1 | NA | TRBD1 | TRBV6-5
CASVRGREETQYF | TGTGCCAGCGTTAGAGGCAGGGAAGAGACCCAGTACTTC | TRBJ2-5 | NA | NA | TRBV21-1
CASSSLAGLYEQFF | TGCGCCAGCAGCTCTCTAGCGGGACTCTATGAGCAGTTCTTC | TRBJ2-1 | once | TRBD2 | TRBV5-1
CASSSSAQNYGYTF | TGTGCCAGTAGTAGCAGCGCACAAAACTATGGCTACACCTTC | TRBJ1-2 | NA | NA | TRBV19
CASSPGTLGAEAFF | TGCGCCAGCAGCCCCGGGACACTGGGCGCTGAAGCTTTCTTT | TRBJ1-1 | NA | NA | TRBV5-1
CASSFPHGVGTEAFF | TGTGCCAGCAGCTTCCCTCACGGGGTTGGCACTGAAGCTTTCTTT | TRBJ1-1 | NA | NA | TRBV7-9
CASSKRPPGITGNTGELFF | TGTGCCAGCAGCAAACGCCCTCCAGGGATAACTGGGAACACCGGGGAGCTGTTTTTT | TRBJ2-2 | NA | NA | TRBV21-1
CASHEGAAGRYTF | TGTGCCAGTCACGAGGGGGCCGCGGGGCGCTACACCTTC | TRBJ1-2 | NA | TRBD1 | TRBV2
CSVPPGGEGSSYNSPLHF | TGCAGCGTCCCCCCCGGAGGGGAGGGGAGCTCCTATAATTCACCCCTCCACTTT | TRBJ1-6 | NA | NA | TRBV29-1
CASSSDMGRYEQYF | TGTGCCAGTAGTTCCGACATGGGGAGGTACGAGCAGTACTTC | TRBJ2-7 | NA | NA | TRBV19
CASSQGQDYGYTF | TGTGCCAGCAGCCAAGGACAGGACTATGGCTACACCTTC | TRBJ1-2 | NA | TRBD1 | TRBV7-9
CASSRGTGISYEQYF | TGTGCCAGCAGCCGAGGGACAGGGATTTCGTACGAGCAGTACTTC | TRBJ2-7 | NA | TRBD1 | TRBV14
CASSLKKTGGGTEAFF | TGTGCCAGCAGCTTAAAGAAGACAGGGGGTGGGACTGAAGCTTTCTTT | TRBJ1-1 | NA | TRBD1 | TRBV7-6
CASSLAASGGETQYF | TGCGCCAGCAGCTTGGCAGCTAGCGGGGGAGAGACCCAGTACTTC | TRBJ2-5 | NA | TRBD2 | TRBV5-1
CASSLGQGHDEQFF | TGTGCCAGCAGTTTGGGACAGGGACATGATGAGCAGTTCTTC | TRBJ2-1 | NA | TRBD1 | TRBV6-5
CASSSTGYGYTF | TGTGCCAGCAGCTCCACAGGGTATGGCTACACCTTC | TRBJ1-2 | NA | NA | TRBV28
CASSRGEGTGELFF | TGTGCCAGCAGCCGGGGGGAGGGCACCGGGGAGCTGTTTTTT | TRBJ2-2 | NA | TRBD2 | TRBV7-6
CASSPGGQKSQETQYF | TGTGCCAGCTCACCAGGGGGACAGAAAAGCCAAGAGACCCAGTACTTC | TRBJ2-5 | few | TRBD1 | TRBV18
CAWSEGRVTEQYF | TGTGCCTGGAGTGAGGGCAGGGTAACCGAGCAGTACTTC | TRBJ2-7 | NA | NA | TRBV30
CAWSVSGHFNQPQHF | TGTGCCTGGAGTGTAAGTGGGCATTTTAATCAGCCCCAGCATTTT | TRBJ1-5 | NA | NA | TRBV30
CASRPTSGEVLTF | TGCGCCAGCAGACCCACATCAGGGGAAGTCCTGACTTTC | TRBJ2-6 | NA | NA | TRBV5-1
CASSAGRAYGYTF | TGCGCCAGCAGCGCGGGACGAGCCTATGGCTACACCTTC | TRBJ1-2 | NA | NA | TRBV5-1
CASSPSLRQGADTQYF | TGTGCCAGCAGTCCCTCTCTCCGACAGGGGGCAGATACGCAGTATTTT | TRBJ2-3 | NA | TRBD1 | TRBV27
CASSRLAVGTGELFF | TGTGCCAGCAGTCGACTAGCGGTTGGGACCGGGGAGCTGTTTTTT | TRBJ2-2 | NA | TRBD2 | TRBV6-6
CASSPLASNSPLHF | TGTGCCAGCTCACCGCTGGCCTCGAATTCACCCCTCCACTTT | TRBJ1-6 | NA | NA | TRBV18
CASSEAPQGTGNTIYF | TGTGCCAGCAGTGAAGCTCCGCAGGGAACTGGAAACACCATATATTTT | TRBJ1-3 | NA | NA | TRBV2
CASSRDRGAYEQYF | TGTGCCAGCAGCCGGGACAGGGGGGCCTACGAGCAGTACTTC | TRBJ2-7 | NA | TRBD1 | TRBV7-2
CSVTSGSRTDTQYF | TGCAGCGTTACAAGCGGGAGTCGCACAGATACGCAGTATTTT | TRBJ2-3 | NA | TRBD2 | TRBV29-1
CASSLPGRAAGGELFF | TGTGCCAGCAGCTTGCCGGGACGGGCAGCGGGCGGGGAGCTGTTTTTT | TRBJ2-2 | NA | NA | TRBV5-6